The following is a T cell receptor (beta chain) sequence with its context. Trimming pared 1 base from V and 2 bases from J, leaving 9 bases between. The CDR3 is made up of 14 amino acids. CDR1 and CDR2 (germline): SGHRS, YFSETQ. 60 Vbeta and 13 Jbeta primers were used in PCR. Some clones are missing from TCRdb's copy, which holds only in-frame ones; the method was immunoSEQ multiplex PCR. The sample records under 35,000 clones, approximately 61% being singletons. These data originate in a study of cytomegalovirus exposure and HLA in healthy donors. The chain recombines TRBV5-1 with TRBJ1-1; D gene uncertain. The sequence derives from a man in his forties or fifties in good health and CMV-seropositive. The sequencing input was PBMCs. The DNA of the CDR3 is TGCGCCAGCAGCTTGACGAGGGCTAACACTGAAGCTTTCTTT. Translating it yields CASSLTRANTEAFF.